This is a list of T cell receptor beta chains from one sample in a study of beta chain features in type 1 diabetes. The data were produced by immunoSEQ multiplex PCR, yet TCRdb's version contains in-frame clones alone and is incomplete. The table includes about 180,000 clones, around an eighth detected once. Sequenced input: central memory CD4+ T cells from blood. These receptors originate from a woman between 18 and 29 years old in good health. Both conserved end residues are part of each CDR3. The D gene is left open where the match is weak. Some rows mark clone size as missing; the rest say once, few, many or name a class of expanded clone.

few	TRBV11-2	-	TRBJ2-7	TGTGCCAGCAGCCTACAGTCCTACGAGCAGTACTTC	CASSLQSYEQYF
-	TRBV18	TRBD2	TRBJ2-7	TGTGCCAGCTCCCAGGCGGGACTAGCCTACGAGCAGTACTTC	CASSQAGLAYEQYF
-	TRBV30	TRBD1	TRBJ2-7	TGTGCCTGGGTCCGGACAGGGGGCTCCGAGCAGTACTTC	CAWVRTGGSEQYF
few	TRBV9	-	TRBJ1-1	TGTGCCAGCAGCGTAGTCATTGGGGGCAGCGCAAGGGGCACTGAAGCTTTCTTT	CASSVVIGGSARGTEAFF
-	TRBV5-1	TRBD1	TRBJ2-1	TGCGCCAGCAGCCTGGGACAGGCGAGGAGCTCCTACAATGAGCAGTTCTTC	CASSLGQARSSYNEQFF
few	TRBV28	-	TRBJ2-3	TGTGCCAGCAGAACCGGGACACTTCTATCTAGCACAGATACGCAGTATTTT	CASRTGTLLSSTDTQYF
-	TRBV30	-	TRBJ1-1	TGTGCCTGGGTCCCGCCCCCGAAGGGGACTGAAGCTTTCTTT	CAWVPPPKGTEAFF
-	TRBV6-5	TRBD1	TRBJ1-5	TGTGCCAGCAGTTACCCGAGACAGGGGCGAGATCAGCCCCAGCATTTT	CASSYPRQGRDQPQHF
few	TRBV28	TRBD2	TRBJ2-1	TGTGCCAGCAGGCCTAGCGGGAGGGGTATCAATGAGCAGTTCTTC	CASRPSGRGINEQFF
few	TRBV7-9	-	TRBJ2-3	TGTGCCAGCAGCTTACGTCCCCGGGGGGCTTACACAGATACGCAGTATTTT	CASSLRPRGAYTDTQYF
-	TRBV2	TRBD2	TRBJ2-2	TGTGCCAGCAGTGAAGGCCTAGCGGGAGAAGCCGGGGAGCTGTTTTTT	CASSEGLAGEAGELFF
-	TRBV19	-	TRBJ1-5	TGTGCCAGTAGGTCAGGGGGCAATCAGCCCCAGCATTTT	CASRSGGNQPQHF
-	TRBV4-1	-	TRBJ2-5	TGCGCCAGCAGCCATGCAATTGGCAGGGACCAAGAGACCCAGTACTTC	CASSHAIGRDQETQYF
many	TRBV30	-	TRBJ2-7	TGTGCCTGGAGTCCCGGGACAATAACCTACGAGCAGTACTTC	CAWSPGTITYEQYF
-	TRBV4-3	-	TRBJ2-1	TGCGCCAGCAGCCAAGACCCCCCGATCGTCTTAGTATCCTACAATGAGCAGTTCTTC	CASSQDPPIVLVSYNEQFF
few	TRBV29-1	TRBD1	TRBJ1-2	TGCAGCGTGGGGGACAGGGGCTATGGCTACACCTTC	CSVGDRGYGYTF
few	TRBV7-2	TRBD1	TRBJ2-7	TGTGCCAGCAGAACAGGGGGCCCTAGCTCCTACGAGCAGTACTTC	CASRTGGPSSYEQYF
-	TRBV10-1	TRBD2	TRBJ2-1	TGCGCCAGCAGTGCAGTCACTAGCGGGAGTAATCATGAGCAGTTCTTC	CASSAVTSGSNHEQFF
few	TRBV18	-	TRBJ2-7	TGTGCCAGCTCCCCGACAGGTCTCAACGAGCAGTACTTC	CASSPTGLNEQYF
-	TRBV18	-	TRBJ1-1	TGTGCCAGCTCACTTGACTACAGGGTTGACACTGAAGCTTTCTTT	CASSLDYRVDTEAFF
few	TRBV4-3	-	TRBJ2-7	TGCGCCAGCCTTGGCGGGATAAATCGGCCTAACTACGAGCAGTACTTC	CASLGGINRPNYEQYF
-	TRBV15	TRBD2	TRBJ2-1	TGTGCCACCAGCAGACAAACTAGCGGGCTTTCCTACAATGAGCAGTTCTTC	CATSRQTSGLSYNEQFF
few	TRBV7-7	TRBD1	TRBJ2-5	TGTGCCAGCAGCTCAGGGACAGGAAAAGAGACCCAGTACTTC	CASSSGTGKETQYF
many	TRBV28	-	TRBJ1-1	TGTGCCAGCAGTTTTGACAGACCTGAAGCTTTCTTT	CASSFDRPEAFF
few	TRBV7-8	-	TRBJ1-1	TGTGCCAGCAGCTTCCAGGGGAGGGACACTGAAGCTTTCTTT	CASSFQGRDTEAFF
few	TRBV5-4	TRBD1	TRBJ2-3	TGTGCCAGCAGACGTGGACAGGGGGCAGATACGCAGTATTTT	CASRRGQGADTQYF
-	TRBV5-1	TRBD1	TRBJ2-7	TGCGCCAGCAGCTTAAGACAGGGGAGGTACGAGCAGTACTTC	CASSLRQGRYEQYF
-	TRBV9	-	TRBJ2-2	TGTGCCAGCAGACAGGGTCCGAACACCGGGGAGCTGTTTTTT	CASRQGPNTGELFF
few	TRBV7-7	-	TRBJ2-5	TGTGCCAGCAGCACTCAGGGGCCCCAAGAGACCCAGTACTTC	CASSTQGPQETQYF
few	TRBV11-2	-	TRBJ2-1	TGTGCCAGCAGCTTAAGTACCCAGGGTAATGAGCAGTTCTTC	CASSLSTQGNEQFF
few	TRBV29-1	TRBD1	TRBJ2-7	TGCAGCGCCAGTTTCGGGACAGGGGGCTACGAGCAGTACTTC	CSASFGTGGYEQYF
few	TRBV5-1	-	TRBJ2-5	TGCGCCAGCAGCTTGGCCTCGGTAGGGGCGGAGACCCAGTACTTC	CASSLASVGAETQYF
-	TRBV25-1	TRBD2	TRBJ2-3	TGTGCCAGCAGTGCCTCCGGGACTACCTCCCTTTTT	CASSASGTTSLF
-	TRBV18	-	TRBJ1-1	TGTGCCAGCTCACCACCACCTGCCAGTAACACTGAAGCTTTCTTT	CASSPPPASNTEAFF
few	TRBV6-5	-	TRBJ1-2	TGTGCCAGCAAATTAACAGGGCTTTCTAACTATGGCTACACCTTC	CASKLTGLSNYGYTF
many	TRBV19	TRBD1	TRBJ2-7	TGTGCCAGTAGTACCGGGGACAGACCCTACGAGCAGTACTTC	CASSTGDRPYEQYF
-	TRBV14	TRBD2	TRBJ2-1	TGTGCCAGCAGCCCGCCCATGAGTAGCGGGCGGTGGGATGAGCAGTTCTTC	CASSPPMSSGRWDEQFF
-	TRBV6-5	TRBD2	TRBJ2-5	TGTGCCAGCAGTTCACCTCAGCGGGACCAGTACTTC	CASSSPQRDQYF
-	TRBV9	TRBD2	TRBJ2-2	TGTGCCAGCAGCGTAGGAGCGGGAGGCCACACCGGGGAGCTGTTTTTT	CASSVGAGGHTGELFF
few	TRBV7-3	-	TRBJ2-2	TGTGCCAGCAGCCCCGGAAGGAGGAACACCGGGGAGCTGTTTTTT	CASSPGRRNTGELFF
-	TRBV28	TRBD1	TRBJ2-7	TGTGCCAGCAGTTTATACGGACAGGCGAGCTACGAGCAGTACTTC	CASSLYGQASYEQYF
few	TRBV15	-	TRBJ1-5	TGTGCCACCAGCAGAGGGGAGGGAAGGAACAATCAGCCCCAGCATTTT	CATSRGEGRNNQPQHF
-	TRBV11-2	-	TRBJ2-7	TGTGCCAGCAGCCCCGGCGGGAAATACGAGCAGTACTTC	CASSPGGKYEQYF
few	TRBV27	TRBD2	TRBJ2-3	TGTGCCAGCAGTTTAGTTGGTAGCGGGAGGTGGGATACGCAGTATTTT	CASSLVGSGRWDTQYF
few	TRBV30	TRBD1	TRBJ1-2	TGTGCCTGGAAGGGGGCCCAATCCGGCGGCTATGGCTACACCTTC	CAWKGAQSGGYGYTF